This T cell receptor beta chain was documented in a study of post-analysis software for immune sequencing data (dated by TCRdb to 2015 to 2017). Some background on the complete study: Disease courses on record covered relapsing-remitting, secondary progressive and progressive-relapsing multiple sclerosis, though some patients had no subtype annotation. The patient repertoires were compared against some twelve previously published healthy control repertoires obtained from donors aged roughly 6 to 26 years. A subset of samples was prepared in parallel using single-end sample barcoding, then pooled and co-amplified after Illumina adapter ligation.

The cysteine opens and the phenylalanine closes a CDR3 of 14 amino acids. Only CDR3 DNA is held: 42 bases, read in frame from base 1. V and J are trimmed by 8 bases and 7 bases, and the gene matches miss 8 bases of the junction. Based on the germline V gene (reference sequence), the CDR1 and CDR2 sequences are LNHNV and YYDKDF. What the authors observed across the whole study: Direct clustering with F measure showed strong co-clustering of samples prepared in the same batch, prompting a batch-effect correction. Normalized Chao1 diversity was significantly lower in multiple sclerosis patients than controls, suggesting substantial peripheral T-cell clonal expansion. Significantly higher frequencies in patients than in controls were found for about five TRBV segments, including TRBV5-6, TRBV5-1 and TRBV20-1. The control group was slightly older than the multiple sclerosis patient group.

The library was made by PCR. This sample was sequenced with an Illumina HiSeq 2500. To reduce PCR and sequencing biases, unique molecular identifiers were built into the TCR beta cDNA libraries. Roughly 500,000 cDNA molecules were obtained for every 1 to 10 million input T cells, so each molecule roughly corresponded to one T cell. The patient libraries were prepared and sequenced with the same protocol used for the earlier healthy control dataset. Samples belonging to the same batch were prepared together, multiplexed and sequenced on a shared HiSeq lane. Regarding the original processing steps: Raw barcoded reads were processed with MIGEC, and single-read molecular identifier groups were discarded before consensus assembly and CDR3 extraction. Clonotype tables were post-analysed with VDJtools, normalizing diversity by down-sampling all datasets to the smallest sample size. To correct batch-related cross-sample contamination, repertoire overlap clustering matched CDR3 amino acid sequences but not nucleotide sequences. Using fastp trimming at Q25 and MiXCR clonotype assembly, TCRdb reanalyzed the public sequencing data and kept in-frame beta chains. CDR3 protein sequences are deduplicated, and each keeps its most common genes and DNA. For this entry, the V and J calls and clone size follow TCRdb and not the study's own pipeline. The sample table contains approximately 360,000 distinct CDR3 sequences; only one count was recorded for approximately 33% of them. The leading ten clones occupy 10% to 15% of the sample.

About this clonotype itself: Its antigen has not been determined. The input lacks base qualities; no much larger clone sits a single base away.

To demonstrate the VDJtools post-analysis software, the study profiled TCR beta repertoires from the peripheral blood of about 13 young patients with multiple sclerosis. The patients with multiple sclerosis were children and adolescents between roughly 6 and 16 years of age. Source material: blood. This clonotype was obtained from a girl between 5 and 17 years old with multiple sclerosis. This receptor chain uses TRBV15 and TRBJ2-6; TRBD2 lines up with 7 middle nucleotides. For the CDR3, the sequence is CATSWTRPANVLTF. The sequenced DNA is TGTGCCACCTCCTGGACTAGGCCAGCCAACGTCCTGACTTTC.